This TCR beta chain originates from a study of shared clonotypes between healthy human individuals. Sequencing was performed with immunoSEQ multiplex PCR; in TCRdb, only in-frame clones are kept and a portion is missing. The table has around 510,000 clones, just over 75% seen once. The CDR3 extends over 12 amino acids. Germline V gene sequence: CDR1 MNHEY, CDR2 SVGAGI. V was trimmed by 5 bases and J by 8 bases, leaving 12 bases between them. Comment on this clone: This likely reflects a read error, since a far larger clone is one base away. The conserved phenylalanine or tryptophan normally closing the CDR3 is absent here, so this likely arose from a read error.

Sequenced input: PBMCs. The chain has TRBV6-5 and TRBJ1-2; no clear D. This TCR was recovered from a woman aged 40 to 50 in good health. Some clones in this sample may be carry-over from other donors' samples. The CDR3 region is CASSNKLGGYTS. CDR3 bases: TGTGCCAGCAGTAATAAACTCGGGGGCTACACCTCC.